These 7 T cell receptor beta chains were all obtained from the same sample, sequenced in a study of beta chain features in type 1 diabetes. Study-wide findings and caveats: Shorter TCRB CDR3s, moderately but significantly so, marked every one of the four CD4+ subsets in Type 1 diabetes patients.

Their recognized antigens are unknown. Of the isolated RNA, all was reverse transcribed, and so the sequenced material was expressed TCRB transcripts. Only in-frame clones appear in the TCRdb table, and some are missing; sequencing was by immunoSEQ multiplex PCR. The sample yields roughly 230,000 clones, roughly 10% seen once. Input material: naive CD4+ T cells from blood. Source of these receptors: a man aged 25 to 40 with type 1 diabetes.

The chain couples TRBV25-1 to TRBJ2-3; D gene unclear. Looked up from germline, CDR1 is MGHDK and CDR2 is SYGVNS. The CDR3 is 14 residues long. V lost 4 bases to trimming and J lost 2 bases, with 10 bases between them. The CDR3 nucleotides read TGTGCCAGCAGTGGCGGTGGAAACACAGATACGCAGTATTTT. It translates to CASSGGGNTDTQYF.

CDR3 residues: CASSPRQGVTEKLFF. The CDR3 bases are TGTGCCAGCTCACCAAGACAGGGAGTAACTGAAAAACTGTTTTTT. The genes are TRBV18 and TRBJ1-4; 7 bases align to TRBD1. Germline V gene lookup returns CDR1 KGHSH and CDR2 LQKENI. The V segment lost 2 bases and the J segment 7 bases; nucleotides outside the gene matches: 7. The CDR3 spans 15 residues.

This clone showed up just a few times. The chain joins TRBV30 to TRBJ1-4; no definite D call. Trimming removed 1 base from V and 11 bases from J, with 11 bases in between. The CDR3 sequence is 12 residues long. Per germline, CDR1 GTSNPN and CDR2 SVGIG (reference sequence). The CDR3 DNA sequence: TGTGCCTGGAGTGATGGGAGGGTTAAACTGTTTTTT. Amino acids: CAWSDGRVKLFF.

This clone has just a few counts. The chain combines TRBV19 with TRBJ1-2; TRBD1 might be the D (5 bases). The V gene lost 7 bases and the J gene lost 0 bases, with 9 bases spanning the gap. From germline, CDR1 is LNHDA and CDR2 SQIVND (reference sequence). This CDR3 has 13 amino acids. The CDR3 sequence is CASTPRANYGYTF. The CDR3 bases are TGTGCCAGTACCCCCAGGGCTAACTATGGCTACACCTTC. The variable domain in full, with the rest retrieved from reference TRBV19 and TRBJ1-2, is DGGITQSPKYLFRKEGQNVTLSCEQNLNHDAMYWYRQDPGQGLRLIYYSQIVNDFQKGDIAEGYSVSREKKESFPLTVTSAQKNPTAFYLCASTPRANYGYTFGSGTRLTVV.

This clone has only a few counts. The chain recombines TRBV29-1 with TRBJ2-5; D is possibly TRBD2 (5 bases). V was shortened by 4 bases and J by 4 bases, with 10 bases between the two germline ends. Germline CDR1 and CDR2: SQVTM and ANQGSEA. The CDR3 is made up of 12 amino acids. CDR3: CSVGPGVETQYF. DNA of the CDR3: TGCAGCGTTGGACCCGGGGTAGAGACCCAGTACTTC.

This clone was recorded a few times. The J gene is TRBJ1-2, the V gene TRBV4-3; 9 nucleotides line up with TRBD1. This CDR3 region has 15 residues. Germline V gene sequence: CDR1 LGHNA, CDR2 YSLEER. The V and J ends lost 1 base and 5 bases, in that order; junction bases with no gene match: 5. CDR3 region: CASSQAPGQGYGYTF. The CDR3 region has the DNA TGCGCCAGCAGCCAAGCACCGGGACAGGGATATGGCTACACCTTC.

The V call is TRBV4-1, the J call TRBJ1-2; 7 bases line up with TRBD1. The V segment lost 1 base and the J segment 4 bases; nucleotides outside the gene matches: 3. There are 14 residues in the CDR3. Germline CDR1 and CDR2: MGHRA and YSYEKL. For the CDR3, the DNA is TGCGCCAGCAGCCAAGCACCAGGGGGCTATGGCTACACCTTC. Translated, it gives CASSQAPGGYGYTF.